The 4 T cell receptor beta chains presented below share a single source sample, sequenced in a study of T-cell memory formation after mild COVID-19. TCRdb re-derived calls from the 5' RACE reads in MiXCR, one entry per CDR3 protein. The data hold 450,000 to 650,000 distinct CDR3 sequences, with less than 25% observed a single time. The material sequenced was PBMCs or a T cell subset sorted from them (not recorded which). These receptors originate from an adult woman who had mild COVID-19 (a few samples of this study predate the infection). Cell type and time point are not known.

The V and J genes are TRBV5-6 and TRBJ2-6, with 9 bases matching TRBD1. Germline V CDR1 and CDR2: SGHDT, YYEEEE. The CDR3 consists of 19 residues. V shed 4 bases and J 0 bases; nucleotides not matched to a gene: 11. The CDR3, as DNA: TGTGCCAGCAGCCCAAACAGGGGGCTCGAAAGCTCTGGGGCCAACGTCCTGACTTTC. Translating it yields CASSPNRGLESSGANVLTF.

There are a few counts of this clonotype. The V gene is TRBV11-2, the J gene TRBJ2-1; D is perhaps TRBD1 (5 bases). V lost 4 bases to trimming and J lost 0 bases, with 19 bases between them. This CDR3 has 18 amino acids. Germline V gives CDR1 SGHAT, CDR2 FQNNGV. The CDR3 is CASSSFGRGKSSYNEQFF. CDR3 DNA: TGTGCCAGCAGCTCTTTCGGAAGGGGCAAGAGCTCCTACAATGAGCAGTTCTTC. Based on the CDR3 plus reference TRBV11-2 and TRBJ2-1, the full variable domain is EAGVAQSPRYKIIEKRQSVAFWCNPISGHATLYWYQQILGQGPKLLIQFQNNGVVDDSQLPKDRFSAERLKGVDSTLKIQPAKLEDSAVYLCASSSFGRGKSSYNEQFFGPGTRLTVL.

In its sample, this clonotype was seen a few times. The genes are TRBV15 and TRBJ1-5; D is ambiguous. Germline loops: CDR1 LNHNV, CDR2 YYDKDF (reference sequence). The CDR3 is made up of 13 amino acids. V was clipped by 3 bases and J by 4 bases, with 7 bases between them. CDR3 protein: CATSRTANQPQHF. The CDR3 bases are TGTGCCACCAGCAGGACGGCTAATCAGCCCCAGCATTTT.

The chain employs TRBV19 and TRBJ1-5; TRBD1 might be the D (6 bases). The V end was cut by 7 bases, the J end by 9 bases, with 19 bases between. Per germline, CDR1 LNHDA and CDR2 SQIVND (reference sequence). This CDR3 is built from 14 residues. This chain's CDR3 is CASTVTGLQWPQHF. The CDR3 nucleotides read TGTGCCAGTACCGTAACAGGGTTACAATGGCCCCAGCATTTT.